Shown below are 25 T cell receptor beta chains from a single sample sequenced in a study of prognosis after radiotherapy for stage I lung cancer. From genomic DNA, two-round multiplex PCR was used to amplify TCR beta CDR3. Amplification during the initial PCR round employed primers specific to each TRBV and TRBJ gene. TCRdb called the multiplex PCR reads again in MiXCR, with one record for every CDR3 protein. The profile shows 9,500 to 13,000 distinct CDR3 sequences, approximately 50% of them singletons. This material consisted of PBMCs, taken before or after stereotactic body radiation therapy (not recorded which). The source of these receptors is a donor aged 50 or older with non-small cell lung cancer.

This clonotype was seen repeatedly, ten times or more. The CDR3 is CASSLGYSGGEETQYF. Written as DNA, the CDR3 is TGTGCCAGCAGCTTAGGATATAGCGGGGGTGAGGAGACCCAGTACTTC. The chain joins TRBV7-6 to TRBJ2-5, with 9 bases aligning to TRBD2. The germline V gene encodes CDR1 SGHVS and CDR2 FNYEAQ. J was trimmed by 5 bases and V by 1 base; bases with no gene match: 8. The CDR3 contains 16 residues.

The chain has TRBV6-1 and TRBJ1-2; 9 bases agree with TRBD1. Trimming removed 6 bases from V and 5 bases from J; junction bases left unmatched: 10. Germline CDR1 reads MNHNS; CDR2 reads SASEGT. The CDR3 spans 15 residues. The CDR3 DNA reads TGTGCCAGCAGCAGGGACAGGGACCCTGGGTATGGCTACACCTTC. Protein: CASSRDRDPGYGYTF.

V gene TRBV20-1 combines with J gene TRBJ2-7, with 7 bases that match TRBD1. With V trimmed by 7 bases and J by 2 bases, 8 bases remained unmatched. The CDR3 length is 13 residues. CDR1 is DFQATT and CDR2 is SNEGSKA in the germline V gene (reference sequence). CDR3 protein: CSVTQGEPYEQYF. In DNA, the CDR3 is TGCAGTGTTACTCAGGGGGAACCCTACGAGCAGTACTTC.

In its sample, this clonotype ranks as medium-sized (0.01 to 0.1%). This CDR3 reads CASSLSVNTEAFF. DNA for the CDR3: TGTGCCAGCAGCTTATCCGTGAACACTGAAGCTTTCTTT. J is TRBJ1-1 and V is TRBV7-9; D remains unclear. CDR3 length: 13 residues. The germline V gene has CDR1 SEHNR and CDR2 FQNEAQ (reference sequence). V was cut by 2 bases and J by 0 bases, with 4 bases left in between.

The chain has TRBV6-1 and TRBJ1-5; 10 bases agree with TRBD1. After removal of 6 bases from V and 3 bases from J, the junction contained 8 bases not matched to a gene. Germline loops: CDR1 MNHNS, CDR2 SASEGT. The CDR3 runs 16 residues. This CDR3 is CASRKLDRGDNQPQHF. The CDR3 bases are TGTGCCAGCAGGAAGTTGGACAGGGGGGACAATCAGCCCCAGCATTTT.

The sample holds a few counts of this clonotype. A far larger clone is off by one base, so a read error is likely. This sequence joins TRBV6-5 and TRBJ1-1; no clear D gene. V was cut by 11 bases and J by 3 bases, with 19 bases left in between. Germline V gives CDR1 MNHEY, CDR2 SVGAGI. The CDR3 spans 14 residues. The CDR3 reads CAGKERQYDTEAFF. The CDR3 nucleotides read TGTGCCGGCAAGGAGAGGCAGTATGACACTGAAGCTTTCTTT.

The V call is TRBV11-1, the J call TRBJ2-7, with 10 bases fitting TRBD2. Unmatched junction bases numbered 5, after V lost 4 bases and J lost 2 bases. This CDR3 comprises 15 residues. The germline V gene has CDR1 SGHAT and CDR2 FQDESV (reference sequence). CDR3 bases: TGTGCCAGCAGCTCGGCAGCGGGAGGGCCCTACGAGCAGTACTTC. This encodes CASSSAAGGPYEQYF.

This clonotype ranks as medium-sized. The chain combines TRBV6-1 with TRBJ1-1; D not resolved. The CDR3 length is 15 residues. Between the trimmed V and J ends, which lost 7 bases and 0 bases, there was a span of 15 bases. CDR1 and CDR2 (germline): MNHNS, SASEGT. The CDR3 region has the DNA TGTGCCAGCAAGGTCTCAGCTACAATGAACACTGAAGCTTTCTTT. This sequence encodes CASKVSATMNTEAFF.

The rearrangement joins TRBV10-3 to TRBJ2-2; weak D call: TRBD1 (7 bases). V was cut by 5 bases and J by 2 bases, with 21 bases left in between. Germline V CDR1 and CDR2: ENHRY, SYGVKD. The CDR3 covers 18 residues. The DNA for the CDR3 is TGTGCCATCAGTAGACAGGGACCGGGGGCCCTAAACACCGGGGAGCTGTTTTTT. Protein product: CAISRQGPGALNTGELFF.

The chain carries TRBV12-3 or TRBV12-4 and TRBJ2-5; TRBD2 matches 7 bases. The CDR3 consists of 14 residues. The J segment lost 1 base and the V segment lost 3 bases, leaving 2 bases of the junction unmatched. CDR3 loop: CASSFSSGQETQYF. The CDR3, as DNA: TGTGCCAGCAGTTTCTCTAGCGGCCAAGAGACCCAGTACTTC.

V is TRBV7-2 and J is TRBJ2-3; no clear D. Germline lookup yields CDR1 SGHTA and CDR2 FQGNSA. This CDR3 comprises 14 residues. V lost 3 bases and J lost 0, with 7 bases in between. The CDR3 is CASSFHTSTDTQYF. Written as DNA, the CDR3 is TGTGCCAGCAGCTTTCACACTAGCACAGATACGCAGTATTTT.

This clonotype is medium-sized. The chain has TRBV20-1 and TRBJ2-3; no clear D. Germline values: CDR1 DFQATT, CDR2 SNEGSKA (reference sequence). The CDR3 has 16 amino acids. Trimming stripped 0 bases from V and 7 bases from J, with 20 bases between. The CDR3 sequence is CSARDGLLALGNTQYF. DNA for the CDR3: TGCAGTGCTAGAGATGGCCTCCTCGCCCTCGGAAATACGCAGTATTTT.

This clonotype is labeled medium-sized. The chain employs TRBV7-2 and TRBJ1-3; D uncertain. In germline, CDR1 is SGHTA, CDR2 FQGNSA. Trimming removed 7 bases from V and 0 bases from J, with 16 bases in between. The CDR3 extends over 16 amino acids. CDR3 residues: CASTKTPGSSGNTIYF. As DNA, the CDR3 is TGTGCCAGCACCAAGACCCCCGGAAGCTCTGGAAACACCATATATTTT.

In this sample, this clonotype is medium-sized. V gene TRBV12-3 or TRBV12-4 combines with J gene TRBJ2-2; 7 positions match TRBD2. The CDR3 contains 14 residues. Unmatched junction bases numbered 11, after V lost 11 bases and J lost 5 bases. The CDR3 DNA reads TGTGCCTGTCTGGGGGAGGGCCTGACCGGGGAGCTGTTTTTT. Its translation: CACLGEGLTGELFF.

A word on this clonotype: This sequence is one base from a far larger clone and is likely a read error. In DNA form, the CDR3 reads TGTGCCAGCATTGCTCGAGGGAGCGAAGACGAGCAGTACTTC. The encoded protein is CASIARGSEDEQYF. V is TRBV6-5 and J is TRBJ2-7, with D perhaps matching TRBD2 (5 bases). CDR1 and CDR2 (germline): MNHEY, SVGAGI. V was shortened by 7 bases and J by 5 bases, with 18 bases between the two germline ends. The CDR3 sequence is 14 residues long.

The chain has TRBV7-2 and TRBJ2-3; 10 nucleotides agree with TRBD2. Per the germline V gene, CDR1 is SGHTA and CDR2 is FQGNSA. The CDR3 contains 17 residues. V was pared by 0 bases and J by 6 bases, with 9 bases of the junction left unmatched. The CDR3 region is CASSLARASGSGDTQYF. The CDR3 DNA reads as TGTGCCAGCAGCTTAGCTCGGGCTAGCGGGAGTGGGGATACGCAGTATTTT. The whole variable domain, remainder taken from reference TRBV7-2 and TRBJ2-3, is GAGVSQSPSNKVTEKGKDVELRCDPISGHTALYWYRQSLGQGLEFLIYFQGNSAPDKSGLPSDRFSAERTGGSVSTLTIQRTQQEDSAVYLCASSLARASGSGDTQYFGPGTRLTVL.

The V and J genes are TRBV6-1 and TRBJ1-6; TRBD1 is a possible D gene (6 bases). V dropped 6 bases and J dropped 4 bases, with 16 bases sitting between them. Germline assignment: CDR1 MNHNS and CDR2 SASEGT. The CDR3 covers 16 residues. CDR3 sequence reads: CASSPTGTGYNSPLHF. For the CDR3, the DNA is TGTGCCAGCAGCCCGACCGGTACAGGGTATAATTCACCCCTCCACTTT.

The genes are TRBV9 and TRBJ2-1; TRBD2 matches 9 bases. J lost 7 bases, V lost 4 bases, and 12 bases had no gene match. This CDR3 spans 16 amino acids. The germline V gene has CDR1 SGDLS and CDR2 YYNGEE. The CDR3 loop reads CASSSRTSATSNEQFF. The DNA of the CDR3 is TGTGCCAGCAGCTCCCGGACTAGCGCGACGTCGAATGAGCAGTTCTTC.

By sample share, this clonotype is medium-sized. The chain is built from TRBV15 and TRBJ2-7; 11 bases align to TRBD1. The CDR3 is 14 residues long. The germline CDR1 and CDR2 sequences are LNHNV and YYDKDF (reference sequence). The J segment lost 4 bases and the V segment lost 5 bases, leaving 4 bases of the junction unmatched. As DNA, the CDR3 is TGTGCCACCAGCGGGGACAGGGGGTCTTACGAGCAGTACTTC. Protein sequence: CATSGDRGSYEQYF.

J is TRBJ1-3 and V is TRBV5-1; a possible D gene is TRBD1 (6 bases). Germline assignment: CDR1 SGHRS and CDR2 YFSETQ. CDR3 length: 16 residues. Trimming took off 6 bases at V and 0 bases at J, with 16 bases between the two ends. The CDR3 protein is CASTFGGLTSGNTIYF. CDR3 coding DNA: TGCGCCAGCACCTTTGGGGGGCTAACCTCTGGAAACACCATATATTTT.

This clonotype was recorded a few times. With a far larger clone one base away, a read error is the likely cause. This sequence joins TRBV6-9 and TRBJ2-7; TRBD1 aligns across 9 bases. CDR3 size: 16 residues. V shed 3 bases, J shed 2 bases, and the junction held 8 bases outside the gene matches. Germline loops: CDR1 MNHGY, CDR2 SVAAGI. The CDR3 region has the DNA TGTGCCAGCAGTTACTCCGGGACAGGGCCCGCCTACGAGCAGTACTTC. Encoded protein: CASSYSGTGPAYEQYF.

Concerning this clonotype: The likely explanation is a read error, given a far larger clone one base away. The chain recombines TRBV6-1 with TRBJ1-2; TRBD1 is a possible D gene (5 bases). CDR1 MNHNS and CDR2 SASEGT come from the germline V gene. The germline V and J ends were trimmed by 6 bases and 4 bases, with 18 bases remaining between them. The CDR3 is made up of 15 amino acids. CDR3 nucleotide sequence: TGTGCCAGCAGGAGCGAACCACGGGGCCCCTATGGCTACACCTTC. The encoded protein is CASRSEPRGPYGYTF.

Notes on this clonotype: A junction end diverges from the germline sequence, so it may reflect a read error. The gene calls are TRBV18 and TRBJ2-7; D call uncertain. Germline CDR1 reads KGHSH; CDR2 reads LQKENI. This CDR3 comprises 13 residues. The CDR3 bases are TGTTCCAGCTCACAGCAGGAGAACTACGAGCATTACTTC. It translates to CSSSQQENYEHYF.

A remark on this clonotype: A read error may explain this, as a much larger clone is one base away. The rearrangement links TRBV7-2 to TRBJ2-5; D gene ambiguous. The CDR3 extends over 13 amino acids. Germline V lookup: CDR1 SGHTA, CDR2 FQGNSA. The CDR3 loop reads CAISLGPGETQYF. The CDR3 nucleotides are TGTGCCATCAGCTTAGGCCCTGGGGAGACCCAGTACTTC.

In its sample, this clonotype was seen a few times. V usage is TRBV6-1 and J usage is TRBJ2-5; unclear D gene. The V end lost 6 bases, the J end lost 11 bases, and 16 bases lay between the germline ends. CDR1 is MNHNS, CDR2 SASEGT, per germline. CDR3 size: 12 residues. The CDR3 DNA follows: TGTGCCAGCAGGACTGATGGAGATACTCAGTACTTC. Translating it yields CASRTDGDTQYF.